The clone carrying this T cell receptor (beta chain) appeared a few times. What it binds is not known. This sample was included in a study of response to subunit inactivated influenza vaccine. Each CDR3 protein gets one entry after TCRdb re-called the RT-PCR reads with MiXCR. This sample carries about 650,000 distinct CDR3 sequences, around 13% of them seen once, and the ten largest clones take 7.6%. Notes on the study in general: Authors suggested each seasonal flu vaccination may recruit only limited numbers of new T cells.

The sample consisted of PBMCs from blood, taken 14 days before vaccination. The source of this sequence is a man aged 50 to 60 who received an inactivated influenza vaccine.

CDR3 bases: TGTGCCAGCAGCGAGGACAGGGGCGTCTACAATGAGCAGTTCTTC. It specifies CASSEDRGVYNEQFF. The chain uses TRBV7-9 and TRBJ2-1; TRBD1 agrees at 9 bases. The CDR3 extends over 15 amino acids. Losses at the gene ends were 5 bases for V and 3 bases for J; bases not matched to a gene: 5. The germline V gene has CDR1 SEHNR and CDR2 FQNEAQ (reference sequence).